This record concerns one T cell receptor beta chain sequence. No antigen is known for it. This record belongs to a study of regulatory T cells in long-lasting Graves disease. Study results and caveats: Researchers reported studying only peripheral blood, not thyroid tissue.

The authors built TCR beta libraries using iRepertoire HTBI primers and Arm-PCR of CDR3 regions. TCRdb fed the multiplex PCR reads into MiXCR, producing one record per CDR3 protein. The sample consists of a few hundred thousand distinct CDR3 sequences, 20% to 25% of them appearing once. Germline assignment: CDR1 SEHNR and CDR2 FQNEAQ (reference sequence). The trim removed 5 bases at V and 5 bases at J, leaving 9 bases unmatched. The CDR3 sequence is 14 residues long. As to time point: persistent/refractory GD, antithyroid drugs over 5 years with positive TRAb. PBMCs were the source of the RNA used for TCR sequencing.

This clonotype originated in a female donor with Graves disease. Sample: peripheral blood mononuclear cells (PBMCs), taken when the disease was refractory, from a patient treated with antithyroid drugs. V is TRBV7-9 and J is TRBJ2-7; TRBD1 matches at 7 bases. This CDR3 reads CASSREGGANEQYF. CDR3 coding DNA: TGTGCCAGCAGCCGGGAAGGGGGCGCGAACGAGCAGTACTTC. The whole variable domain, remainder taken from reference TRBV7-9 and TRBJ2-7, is DTGVSQNPRHKITKRGQNVTFRCDPISEHNRLYWYRQTLGQGPEFLTYFQNEAQLEKSRLLSDRFSAERPKGSFSTLEIQRTEQGDSAMYLCASSREGGANEQYFGPGTRLTVT.